The next 10 T cell receptor beta chains were all read from a single sample in a study of molecular identifiers for immune sequencing clone quantification. MiXCR, applied by TCRdb to the PCR reads, yields one record per CDR3 protein. Among approximately 550,000 distinct CDR3 sequences, under 30% were seen once, and the ten largest hold around 0.79%. The sequenced sample consisted of naive CD8+ T cells from blood, with Jurkat cell RNA spiked in. This sample's subset: FACS-sorted CD8+CD4-CCR7+CD45RA+ naive T cells. The receptor source for this set is a human donor in good health. Some libraries in this study had Jurkat cell RNA spiked in.

V gene TRBV6-2 or TRBV6-3 combines with J gene TRBJ2-2, with 7 bases aligning to TRBD1. The CDR3 covers 17 residues. Germline CDR1 and CDR2: MNHEY and SVGEGT. V dropped 7 bases and J dropped 1; count of bases not matched to a gene: 12. CDR3 in amino acids: CASNPDRHERNTGELFF. Here the CDR3 DNA reads TGTGCCAGCAACCCGGACAGGCACGAAAGGAACACCGGGGAGCTGTTTTTT.

The rearrangement uses TRBV9 and TRBJ1-1; TRBD1 might be the D (6 bases). The V end lost 4 bases, the J end lost 3 bases, and 16 bases lay between the germline ends. Germline V lookup: CDR1 SGDLS, CDR2 YYNGEE. The CDR3 covers 15 residues. The DNA of the CDR3 is TGTGCCAGCAGCCCTTACAGGGTGGGAGACACTGAAGCTTTCTTT. Its protein is CASSPYRVGDTEAFF.

The sample holds a few counts of this clonotype. This chain joins TRBV28 and TRBJ2-7, with 10 bases matching TRBD2. V lost 2 bases and J lost 0; bases outside the gene matches: 13. The germline V gene encodes CDR1 MDHEN and CDR2 SYDVKM. The CDR3 runs 19 residues. CDR3 amino acids: CASSLTYRLAGVNSYEQYF. The DNA for the CDR3 is TGTGCCAGCAGTTTAACGTACCGGCTAGCGGGAGTAAACTCCTACGAGCAGTACTTC.

This clonotype was observed many times. The chain employs TRBV5-4 and TRBJ1-1; maybe TRBD1 (6 bases). CDR1 is SGHNT and CDR2 is YYREEE in the germline V gene (reference sequence). This CDR3 is built from 13 residues. V was trimmed by 5 bases and J by 1 base, leaving 9 bases between them. CDR3 bases: TGTGCCAGCAGTGAACAGGGGAACACTGAAGCTTTCTTT. Amino acid sequence: CASSEQGNTEAFF.

This clonotype was observed at least ten times. J is TRBJ2-1 and V is TRBV24-1, with D perhaps being TRBD1 or TRBD2 (5 bases each). Germline V gene lookup returns CDR1 KGHDR and CDR2 SFDVKD. This CDR3 has 16 amino acids. The V and J ends lost 1 base and 2 bases respectively, with 11 bases between them. As DNA, the CDR3 is TGTGCCACCAGTGATTTCCCCAGGGACCCCTACAATGAGCAGTTCTTC. Amino acid sequence: CATSDFPRDPYNEQFF.

In the case of this clonotype: The junction does not match germline at one end; this may be a read error. The chain combines TRBV9 with TRBJ2-5, with 9 bases matching TRBD2. CDR1 is SGDLS, CDR2 YYNGEE, per germline. The CDR3 length is 16 residues. The CDR3 region is CASSVAASGDQEPQYF. CDR3 DNA sequence: TGTGCCAGCAGCGTAGCGGCTAGCGGGGACCAAGAGCCCCAGTACTTC.

This clonotype turned up a few times. The chain links TRBV27 to TRBJ2-7; 13 bases are a match to TRBD2. Germline trimming cut 7 bases from V and 2 bases from J; bases unmatched to any gene: 5. The germline V gene encodes CDR1 MNHEY and CDR2 SMNVEV (reference sequence). The CDR3 consists of 15 residues. For the CDR3, the DNA is TGTGCCAGCACCCTACTAGCGGGAGGGCCCTACGAGCAGTACTTC. It translates to CASTLLAGGPYEQYF.

The chain uses TRBV25-1 and TRBJ2-1; D is perhaps TRBD1 (5 bases). The CDR3 runs to 15 residues. Germline loops: CDR1 MGHDK, CDR2 SYGVNS. With 6 bases removed from V and 3 bases from J, the gap between germline ends came to 15 bases. This CDR3 reads CASRGHLKIYNEQFF. The CDR3 nucleotides are TGTGCCAGCAGGGGGCACCTAAAAATCTACAATGAGCAGTTCTTC.

In the case of this clonotype: Germline is not matched at one junction end, which may reflect a read error. This chain links TRBV6-5 with TRBJ2-5; 7 bases map to TRBD2. The CDR3 is 14 amino acids. The germline CDR1 and CDR2 sequences are MNHEY and SVGAGI. The CDR3 DNA sequence: TGTGCCTGCAGTTCCTTAGCGGGTGAGGGGACCCAGTACTTC. Encoded protein: CACSSLAGEGTQYF.

The CDR3 is CASSYAPQQGATDTQYF. The CDR3 DNA reads as TGTGCCAGCAGTTACGCCCCACAGCAGGGAGCCACAGATACGCAGTATTTT. The chain joins TRBV6-2 or TRBV6-3 to TRBJ2-3; D is possibly TRBD1 or TRBD2 (5 bases each). Per the germline V gene, CDR1 is MNHEY and CDR2 is SVGEGT. The CDR3 consists of 17 residues. Trimming pared 2 bases from V and 2 bases from J, leaving 17 bases between.